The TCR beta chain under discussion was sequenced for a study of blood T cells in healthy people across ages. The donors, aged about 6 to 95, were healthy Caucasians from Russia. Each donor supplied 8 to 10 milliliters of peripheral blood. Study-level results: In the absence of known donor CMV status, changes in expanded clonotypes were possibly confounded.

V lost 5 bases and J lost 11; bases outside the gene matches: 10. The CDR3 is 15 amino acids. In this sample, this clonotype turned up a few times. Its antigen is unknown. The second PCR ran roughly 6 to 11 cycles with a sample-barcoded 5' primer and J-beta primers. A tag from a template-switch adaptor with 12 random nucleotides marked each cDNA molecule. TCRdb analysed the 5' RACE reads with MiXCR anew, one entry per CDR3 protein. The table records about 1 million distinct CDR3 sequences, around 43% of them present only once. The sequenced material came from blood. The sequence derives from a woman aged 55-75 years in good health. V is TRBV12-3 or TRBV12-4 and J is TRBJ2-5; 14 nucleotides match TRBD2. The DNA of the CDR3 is TGTGCCAGCAGTCCAGGGACTAGCGGGAGCCATGAGCAGTACTTC. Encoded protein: CASSPGTSGSHEQYF.